The present entry profiles one T cell receptor beta chain with its context. This entry belongs to a study of T cell changes during pregnancy in multiple sclerosis. Per germline, CDR1 MNHEY and CDR2 SVGAGI. There are 15 residues in the CDR3. The J segment lost 4 bases and the V segment lost 5 bases, leaving 8 bases of the junction unmatched. Profiling relied on immunoSEQ multiplex PCR, and the TCRdb table lists in-frame clones only, not all of them. The table has around 44,000 clones, less than 90% seen once. The source material was CD4+ T cells from peripheral blood mononuclear cells, sampled in the second trimester of pregnancy. The sequence was obtained from a female donor with multiple sclerosis, enrolled in a pregnancy study. V and J are TRBV6-5 and TRBJ2-1; TRBD1 matches at 7 bases. The CDR3 protein is CASSRGTAEYNEQFF. The CDR3 DNA reads as TGTGCCAGCAGTCGAGGGACAGCGGAATACAATGAGCAGTTCTTC.